This T cell receptor (beta chain) is from a study of blood T cell repertoires in COVID-19. Study summary: The origin of the acute and convalescent COVID-19 samples was the United States, Italy and Spain.

Donors were grouped by their self-reported clinical history. For recovered donors of Cohort 3, there were two negative PCRs, clearance, or symptom resolution. Source study methods: Amplification of reference gene primers provided the estimated nucleated cell counts. Libraries were prepared by immunoSEQ multiplex PCR; TCRdb keeps only in-frame clonotypes and omits some of them. V and J calls and clone size are as listed in that table; D and trimming were resolved from the DNA. The table has 200,000 or so clones, around nine tenths seen once. The germline V gene encodes CDR1 MGHRA and CDR2 YSYEKL. Between the trimmed V and J ends, which lost 4 bases and 0 bases, there was a span of 14 bases. This CDR3 has 16 amino acids.

The sequence was obtained from a man younger than 45 who had recovered from COVID-19. This chain links TRBV4-1 with TRBJ2-3, with D hard to call. Material for sequencing was PBMCs or T cells enriched from blood (not recorded which). CDR3 nucleotide sequence: TGCGCCAGCAGCCGAATAGCACCCCCTAGCACAGATACGCAGTATTTT. It codes for CASSRIAPPSTDTQYF.